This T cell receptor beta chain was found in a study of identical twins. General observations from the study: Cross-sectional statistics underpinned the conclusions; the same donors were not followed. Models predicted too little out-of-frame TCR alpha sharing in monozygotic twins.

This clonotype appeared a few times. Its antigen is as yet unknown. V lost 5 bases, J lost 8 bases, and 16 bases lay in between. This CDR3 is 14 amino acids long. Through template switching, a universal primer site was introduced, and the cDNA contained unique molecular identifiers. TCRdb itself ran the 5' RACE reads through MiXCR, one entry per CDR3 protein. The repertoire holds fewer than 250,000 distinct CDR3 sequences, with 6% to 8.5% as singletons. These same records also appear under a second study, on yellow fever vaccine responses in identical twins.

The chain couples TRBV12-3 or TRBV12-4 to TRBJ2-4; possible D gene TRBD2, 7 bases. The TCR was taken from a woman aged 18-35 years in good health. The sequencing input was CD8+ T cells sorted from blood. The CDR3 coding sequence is TGTGCCAGCAGTCCGGGGGGCCACTGGGACATTCAGTACTTC. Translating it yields CASSPGGHWDIQYF.